Listed below are T cell receptor beta chains from one sample, sequenced in a study of cytomegalovirus exposure and HLA in healthy donors. Only in-frame clones appear in the TCRdb table, and some are missing; sequencing was by immunoSEQ multiplex PCR. The table includes hundreds of thousands of clones, roughly nine tenths detected once. Sequencing used PBMCs. Every receptor here comes from a man between 18 and 35 years old in good health and CMV-seropositive. The CDR3 runs from the conserved cysteine through the conserved F or W. Each record gives: CDR3 length, clone size, D gene, J gene, V gene, CDR3 DNA, CDR3 protein. A D gene is named only where the DNA matches it firmly. Clone size, where shown, is once, few, many, or a class for clones that have expanded.

length: 14
size: -
D: -
J: TRBJ2-1
V: TRBV25-1
DNA: TGTGCCAGCAGGCAGGCAGGGGTGAGCAATGAGCAGTTCTTC
CDR3: CASRQAGVSNEQFF

length: 11
size: once
D: -
J: TRBJ1-1
V: TRBV5-5
DNA: TGTGCCAGCAGCGTAAACACTGAAGCTTTCTTT
CDR3: CASSVNTEAFF

length: 15
size: -
D: TRBD1
J: TRBJ1-2
V: TRBV5-5
DNA: TGTGCCAGCAGCGAAGCCACAGGGGGCGCGGATGGCTACACCTTC
CDR3: CASSEATGGADGYTF

length: 16
size: -
D: -
J: TRBJ1-4
V: TRBV6-5
DNA: TGTGCCAGCAGTTACTCGACGGGTTCAAGAGGGGAAAAACTGTTTTTT
CDR3: CASSYSTGSRGEKLFF

length: 13
size: -
D: TRBD1
J: TRBJ1-2
V: TRBV6-4
DNA: TGTGCCAGCAGCCCAGGGGGCGCGAATGGCTACACCTTC
CDR3: CASSPGGANGYTF

length: 12
size: -
D: -
J: TRBJ1-2
V: TRBV29-1
DNA: TGCAGCGCCCGATCGGCTAACTATGGCTACACCTTC
CDR3: CSARSANYGYTF

length: 13
size: -
D: -
J: TRBJ2-7
V: TRBV28
DNA: TGTGCCAGCAAGTCCGGGTTCCCCTACGAGCAGTACTTC
CDR3: CASKSGFPYEQYF

length: 15
size: -
D: -
J: TRBJ1-5
V: TRBV18
DNA: TGTGCCAGCTCCCGTGGGCCGGAGAACAATCAGCCCCAGCATTTT
CDR3: CASSRGPENNQPQHF

length: 15
size: -
D: TRBD1
J: TRBJ1-3
V: TRBV11-2
DNA: TGTGCCAGCAGCGGGACCGACAGGGGTGGAAACACCATATATTTT
CDR3: CASSGTDRGGNTIYF

length: 14
size: -
D: -
J: TRBJ1-1
V: TRBV18
DNA: TGTGCCAGCTCACCGGCGGGGGGGGCAGTAAAAGCTTTCTTT
CDR3: CASSPAGGAVKAFF

length: 11
size: -
D: -
J: TRBJ2-2
V: TRBV5-4
DNA: TGTGCCAGCTCCGAGTCCGGGGAGCTGTTTTTT
CDR3: CASSESGELFF

length: 12
size: -
D: -
J: TRBJ1-5
V: TRBV6-1
DNA: TGTGCCAGCAGTGTTAGCAATCAGCCCCAGCATTTT
CDR3: CASSVSNQPQHF

length: 15
size: -
D: TRBD2
J: TRBJ2-7
V: TRBV7-2
DNA: TGTGCCAGCAGCCTAACCGGGACTAGCGGGACCGAGCAGTACTTC
CDR3: CASSLTGTSGTEQYF